This section outlines one T cell receptor (beta chain) sequence together with its context. Its antigen is currently unknown. The record originates from a study of T cell repertoires in cytomegalovirus infection. Study as a whole: Public TCR beta signatures provided an indication of both CMV infection and a matching HLA type. Overall study results and limits: What dominated the ex vivo response were HLA-C-restricted CMV-specific TCR beta clonotypes. The cumulative frequency of public TCR beta families distinguished individuals who carried CMV together with the relevant HLA.

MiXCR, run by TCRdb on the reads, gives a single entry per CDR3 protein. Among about 740,000 distinct CDR3 sequences, roughly 36% were seen once, and the ten largest hold more than 2.5%. The CDR3 extends over 15 amino acids. Per germline, CDR1 MNHNS and CDR2 SASEGT. Trimming took off 2 bases at V and 8 bases at J, with 18 bases between the two ends. V gene TRBV6-1 combines with J gene TRBJ1-2, with unresolved D. The TCR originated in a human donor in good health (CMV status not recorded). Some clones in this sample may be carry-over from other donors' samples. The sequenced material came from PBMCs. Here the CDR3 reads CASSERRRGSAGYTF. CDR3 bases: TGTGCCAGCAGTGAAAGGAGGAGAGGGAGTGCCGGCTACACCTTC.